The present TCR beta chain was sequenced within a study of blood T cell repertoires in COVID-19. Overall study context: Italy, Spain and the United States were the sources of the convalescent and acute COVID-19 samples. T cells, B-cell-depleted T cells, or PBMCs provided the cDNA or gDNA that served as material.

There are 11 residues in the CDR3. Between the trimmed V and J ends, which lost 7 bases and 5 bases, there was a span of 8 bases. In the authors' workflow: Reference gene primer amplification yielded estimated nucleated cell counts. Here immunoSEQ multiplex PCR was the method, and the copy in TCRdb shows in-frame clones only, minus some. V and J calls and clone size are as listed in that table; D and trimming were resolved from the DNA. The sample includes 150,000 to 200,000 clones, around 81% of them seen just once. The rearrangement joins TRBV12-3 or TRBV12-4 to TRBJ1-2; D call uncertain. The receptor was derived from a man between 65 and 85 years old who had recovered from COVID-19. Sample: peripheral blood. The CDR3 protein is CASTVGYGYTF. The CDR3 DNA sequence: TGTGCCAGCACCGTCGGGTATGGCTACACCTTC.